This T cell receptor beta chain was captured by sequencing in a study of blood T cell repertoires in COVID-19 (dated by TCRdb to 2020 to 2021). About the investigation overall: Samples covering the acute and convalescent phases of COVID-19 were provided by collaborators in the United States, Italy and Spain. The repertoires were made available in a free public database intended to serve as a resource for research on the immune response to SARS-CoV-2. The material from the prospective study consisted of cDNA or gDNA derived from T cells, B-cell-depleted T cells, or PBMCs. Where available, HLA class I and class II types were taken from metadata supplied by the sample provider and were not determined by assay-based typing. The dataset comprised deeply sampled blood TCRbeta repertoires from subjects exposed to, actively infected with, or recovered from COVID-19. Sample metadata almost always included a de-identified subject ID, COVID-19 status, age in years and sex. Samples were obtained from the ongoing ImmuneRACE study (first 160 participants) and from over a thousand subjects provided by 6 global collaborators.

Participants in the prospective study were aged about 18 to 89 years, lived in about two dozen United States geographic areas, and enrolled through a virtual design. Cohort assignment in the prospective study relied on participant-reported clinical history from a screening survey and a study questionnaire. For ImmuneRACE Cohort 3, a participant was defined as recovered based on two consecutive negative NP/OP PCR tests, clearance by a healthcare professional, or resolution of symptoms. Each participant in the prospective study had whole blood, serum and a nasopharyngeal or oropharyngeal swab collected by mobile phlebotomists. Participants in the prospective study had the option to provide additional blood draws and questionnaires over a roughly 2-month period. Prospective study blood samples were shipped either frozen or at room temperature before DNA extraction. TCRbeta CDR3 regions were amplified from genomic DNA by means of the immunoSEQ Assay, a bias-controlled multiplex PCR. The study's own analysis went as follows. The number of nucleated cells in each sample was estimated from the amplification of reference gene primers within the assay. To quantify the absolute abundance of each unique TCRbeta CDR3 rearrangement, sequence reads were collapsed and filtered. For each sample, productive Simpson clonality was calculated as the square root of Simpson's diversity index over productive rearrangements. As stored in TCRdb, this immuneACCESS dataset retains in-frame rearrangements with V and J assigned. A fraction of the clones does not appear; measured against another copy, unresolved V genes explain less than half of the discrepancy, and the remainder lacks a known reason. Clone size and the V and J calls come from that table; the DNA yielded D and trimming. The sample yields about 290,000 clones; approximately 88% were counted once. Clones ranked in the top ten supply 1.5% to 2% of the sample.

Details on this clone: No antigen is known for it. No clone much larger than this one lies a single base away; base qualities are absent.

CDR1 and CDR2, looked up from the germline V gene, are KGHSH and LQKENI. Trimming removed 2 bases from V and 9 bases from J; the gene matches leave 7 bases unexplained. Including the terminal cysteine and phenylalanine, the CDR3 comprises 14 residues. The retained sequence is limited to the CDR3, 42 bases, with the frame set at the first base. The paper's findings and limits, for the study overall: The quantity of clinical and demographic metadata differed by source and by participant and was supplied without curation.

The sample comprised PBMCs or T cells enriched from blood (not recorded which). This sequence was found in a woman in her thirties or forties who had recovered from COVID-19. The chain uses TRBV18 and TRBJ1-5, with TRBD1 matching 7 junction bases. The sequenced DNA is TGTGCCAGCTCACCAGACAGGGCCTCAGTGCCCCAGCATTTT. Its protein reads: CASSPDRASVPQHF.